The entry below describes one T cell receptor beta chain. Its antigen is currently not known. Base-call qualities are not available, and no considerably larger clone is one nucleotide away. TCRbeta CDR3 regions were amplified from genomic DNA by means of the immunoSEQ Assay, a bias-controlled multiplex PCR. On the authors' methods: The number of nucleated cells in each sample was estimated from the amplification of reference gene primers within the assay. To quantify the absolute abundance of each unique TCRbeta CDR3 rearrangement, sequence reads were collapsed and filtered. Productive Simpson clonality was computed per sample as the square root of Simpson's diversity index over productive rearrangements. Entries here come from immuneACCESS through TCRdb and include only in-frame sequences with V and J called. Some clones fail to appear in such tables; in the studies checked, an unresolved V gene covers under half of the shortfall, and the cause of the remainder is unknown. That table furnishes V, J and clone size, whereas the DNA furnished D and trimming. The table for this sample lists 430,000 or so clones; roughly 90% of them were counted only once. The ten largest clones capture roughly 0.84% of the sample.

This specimen belongs to a study of blood T cell repertoires in COVID-19 (dated by TCRdb to 2018 to 2020). Background for the entire study: Samples covering the acute and convalescent phases of COVID-19 were provided by collaborators in the United States, Italy and Spain. The material from the prospective study consisted of cDNA or gDNA derived from T cells, B-cell-depleted T cells, or PBMCs. Nearly every sample came with metadata listing a de-identified subject ID, COVID-19 status, age in years and sex. The repertoires were released in a freely available public database intended as a resource for research on the immune response to SARS-CoV-2. The dataset comprised deeply sampled blood TCRbeta repertoires from subjects exposed to, actively infected with, or recovered from COVID-19. Where HLA class I and class II types were available, the types were taken from metadata supplied by the sample provider, not from assay-based typing. The samples were drawn from the first 160 participants of the ongoing ImmuneRACE study and from more than 1,000 subjects provided by 6 global collaborators.

One collaborating source in Seattle enrolled patients while the patients were actively infected and followed the patients over time throughout the course of disease. Each collaborating institution followed its own protocols to collect whole blood in K2EDTA tubes. For TCRbeta analysis, collaborator samples were shipped as frozen whole blood, as isolated PBMCs, or as DNA extracted from either sample type. Overall study results and their limits: The amount of clinical and demographic metadata varied by source and participant and was provided uncurated.

The CDR3 contains 14 residues, cysteine and phenylalanine counted. Here the CDR3 DNA is all that survives: 42 bases in frame from base 1. V and J are truncated by 6 bases and 2 bases respectively, leaving an intervening sequence of 14 bases. Per the germline V gene, SNHLY is the CDR1 and FYNNEI is the CDR2. The sequenced sample consisted of peripheral blood. The receptor was isolated from a young man with COVID-19, enrolled during active disease. The chain uses TRBV2 and TRBJ2-7, and possibly TRBD2, on 5 matching bases. The CDR3 protein is CASRRTSNTYEQYF. The bases read TGTGCCAGCAGGCGCACTAGTAACACCTACGAGCAGTACTTC.